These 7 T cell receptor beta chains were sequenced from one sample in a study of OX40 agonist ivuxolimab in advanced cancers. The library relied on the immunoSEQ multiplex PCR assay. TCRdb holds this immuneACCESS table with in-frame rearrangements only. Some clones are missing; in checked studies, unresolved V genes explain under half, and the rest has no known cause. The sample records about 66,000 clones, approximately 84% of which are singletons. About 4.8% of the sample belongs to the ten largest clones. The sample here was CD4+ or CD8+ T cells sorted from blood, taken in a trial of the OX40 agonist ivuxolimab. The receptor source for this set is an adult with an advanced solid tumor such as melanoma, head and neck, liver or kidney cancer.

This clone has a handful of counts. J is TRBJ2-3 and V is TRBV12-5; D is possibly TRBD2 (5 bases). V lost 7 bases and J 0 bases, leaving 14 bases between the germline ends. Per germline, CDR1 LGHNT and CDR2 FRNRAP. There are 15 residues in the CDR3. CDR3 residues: CASVPLAKSTDTQYF. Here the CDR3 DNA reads TGTGCTAGTGTCCCTTTAGCGAAGAGCACAGATACGCAGTATTTT.

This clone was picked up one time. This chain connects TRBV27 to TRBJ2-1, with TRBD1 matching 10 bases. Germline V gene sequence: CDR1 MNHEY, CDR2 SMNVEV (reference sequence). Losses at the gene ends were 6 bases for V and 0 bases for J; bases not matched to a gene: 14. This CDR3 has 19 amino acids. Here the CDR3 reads CASRPDRGRNGPSYNEQFF. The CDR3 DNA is TGTGCCAGCAGACCCGACAGGGGGCGAAACGGTCCCTCCTACAATGAGCAGTTCTTC.

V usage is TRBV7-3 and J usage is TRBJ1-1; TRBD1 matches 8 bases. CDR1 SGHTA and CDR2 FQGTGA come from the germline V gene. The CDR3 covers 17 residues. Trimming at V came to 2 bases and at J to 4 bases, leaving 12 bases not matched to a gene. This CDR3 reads CASSLEGGRGLSTEAFF. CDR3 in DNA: TGTGCCAGCAGCTTAGAGGGCGGCAGGGGGCTCAGCACTGAAGCTTTCTTT.

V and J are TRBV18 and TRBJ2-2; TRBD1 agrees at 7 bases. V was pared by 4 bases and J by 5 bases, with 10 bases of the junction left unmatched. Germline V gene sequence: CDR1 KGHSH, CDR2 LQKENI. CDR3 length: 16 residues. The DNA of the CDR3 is TGTGCCAGCTCACTGCACAGGGGAATAGGAACCGGGGAGCTGTTTTTT. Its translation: CASSLHRGIGTGELFF.

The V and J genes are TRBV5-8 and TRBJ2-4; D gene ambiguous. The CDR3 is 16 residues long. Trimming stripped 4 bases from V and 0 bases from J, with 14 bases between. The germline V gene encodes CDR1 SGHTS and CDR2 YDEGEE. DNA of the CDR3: TGTGCCAGCAGCGTACTGAAGATCCTAGCCAAAAACATTCAGTACTTC. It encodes CASSVLKILAKNIQYF.

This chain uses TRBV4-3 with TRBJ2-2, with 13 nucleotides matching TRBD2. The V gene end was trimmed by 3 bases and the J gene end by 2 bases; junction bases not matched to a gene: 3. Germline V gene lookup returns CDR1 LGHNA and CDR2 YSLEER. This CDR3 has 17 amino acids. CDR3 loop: CASSHTSGGANTGELFF. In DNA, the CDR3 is TGCGCCAGCAGCCATACTAGCGGGGGGGCCAACACCGGGGAGCTGTTTTTT.

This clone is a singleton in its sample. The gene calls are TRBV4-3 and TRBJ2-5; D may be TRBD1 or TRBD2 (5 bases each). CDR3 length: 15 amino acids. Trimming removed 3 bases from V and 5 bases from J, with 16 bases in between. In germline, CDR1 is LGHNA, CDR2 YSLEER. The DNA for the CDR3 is TGCGCCAGCAGCCAGGATGGACACGGGGAGGAGACCCAGTACTTC. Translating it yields CASSQDGHGEETQYF.